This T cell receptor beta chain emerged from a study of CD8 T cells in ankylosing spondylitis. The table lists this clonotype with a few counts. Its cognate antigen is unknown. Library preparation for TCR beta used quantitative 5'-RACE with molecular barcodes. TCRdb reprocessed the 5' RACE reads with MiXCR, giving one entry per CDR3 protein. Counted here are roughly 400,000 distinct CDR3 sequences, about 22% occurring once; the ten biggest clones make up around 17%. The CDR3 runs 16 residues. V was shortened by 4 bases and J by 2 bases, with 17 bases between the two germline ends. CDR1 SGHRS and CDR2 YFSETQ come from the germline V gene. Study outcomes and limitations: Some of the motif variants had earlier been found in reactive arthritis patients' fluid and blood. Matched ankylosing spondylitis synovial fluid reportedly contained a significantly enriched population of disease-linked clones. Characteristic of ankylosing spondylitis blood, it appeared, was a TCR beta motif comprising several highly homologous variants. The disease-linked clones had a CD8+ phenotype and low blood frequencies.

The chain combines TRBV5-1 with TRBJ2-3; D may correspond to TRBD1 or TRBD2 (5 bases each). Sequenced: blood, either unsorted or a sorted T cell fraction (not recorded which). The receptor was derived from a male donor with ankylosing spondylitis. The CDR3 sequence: CASSRSGTANTDTQYF. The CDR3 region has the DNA TGCGCCAGCAGCAGATCCGGGACGGCTAACACAGATACGCAGTATTTT.